These 23 T cell receptor beta chains came from one sample sequenced in a study of a mutant IDH1 vaccine in newly diagnosed glioma. Using immunoSEQ multiplex PCR, the repertoire was profiled, and TCRdb retains in-frame clones only, with some absent. The table records approximately 81,000 clones, 85% of them present only once. Their antigens remain unidentified. Time point denoted: week 23, last vaccination. The investigators gave 300 ug of mutant IDH1 20-mer peptide in each vaccine dose, together with topical imiquimod. The sample here was PBMCs, taken from a glioma patient whose treatment included an IDH1 peptide vaccine. The receptors derive from a man in his thirties or forties with glioma. Some clones in this sample may be carry-over from other donors' samples.

The V and J genes are TRBV6-5 and TRBJ2-3; a weak D match, TRBD1 (6 bases). Germline V gene data show CDR1 as MNHEY and CDR2 as SVGAGI. There are 13 residues in the CDR3. With 6 bases removed from V and 1 base from J, the gap between germline ends came to 8 bases. For the CDR3, the DNA is TGTGCCAGCAGAAAGGGGGGCACAGATACGCAGTATTTT. This gives the protein CASRKGGTDTQYF.

The V call is TRBV30, the J call TRBJ1-2; D possibly corresponds to TRBD1 (5 bases). The CDR3 runs to 12 residues. Germline-derived CDR1 and CDR2 are GTSNPN and SVGIG (reference sequence). Trimming left V 4 bases short and J 5 bases short, with 11 bases between. CDR3 nucleotides: TGTGCCTGGACCACAGGAGGATATGGCTACACCTTC. Its translation is CAWTTGGYGYTF.

The chain links TRBV10-3 to TRBJ2-7; 8 bases align to TRBD2. Losses at the gene ends were 2 bases for V and 3 bases for J; bases not matched to a gene: 18. The CDR3 totals 19 residues. Germline V CDR1 and CDR2: ENHRY, SYGVKD. CDR3: CAISEPGRRGAGGVYEQYF. The CDR3 nucleotides read TGTGCCATCAGTGAGCCCGGCCGGCGGGGGGCGGGAGGCGTCTACGAGCAGTACTTC.

The table lists this clone with a few counts. The junction differs from germline at one of its ends, possibly a read error. The chain carries TRBV2 and TRBJ2-2, with unresolved D. The CDR3 extends over 12 amino acids. Germline CDR1 reads SNHLY; CDR2 reads FYNNEI. As DNA, the CDR3 is TGTGCCAGCAGTGAAGAGGCCGGGCAGCTGTTTTTT. Protein sequence: CASSEEAGQLFF.

This chain joins TRBV30 and TRBJ2-7, with TRBD2 identical over 8 bases. The germline V gene has CDR1 GTSNPN and CDR2 SVGIG (reference sequence). Trimming removed 3 bases from V and 1 base from J; junction bases left unmatched: 8. The CDR3 runs 15 residues. CDR3 protein: CAWSGPSGLSYEQYF. The CDR3 bases are TGTGCCTGGAGCGGTCCTAGCGGGCTATCCTACGAGCAGTACTTC.

The chain is built from TRBV28 and TRBJ1-1; TRBD1 agrees at 8 bases. The length of the CDR3 is 14 residues. Germline V lookup: CDR1 MDHEN, CDR2 SYDVKM. Trimming removed 7 bases from V and 5 bases from J; junction bases left unmatched: 9. The CDR3 DNA reads as TGTGCCAGCACTCGACAGGGGTGGGGGACTGAAGCTTTCTTT. This gives the protein CASTRQGWGTEAFF.

This chain joins TRBV4-3 and TRBJ2-2; possibly TRBD1 for D (6 bases). Per germline, CDR1 LGHNA and CDR2 YSLEER. There are 14 residues in the CDR3. Trimming shortened V by 3 bases and J by 6 bases, and 11 bases separated the two germline ends. CDR3 sequence: CASSQSTGPGELFF. Here the CDR3 DNA reads TGCGCCAGCAGCCAGTCCACAGGGCCCGGGGAGCTGTTTTTT.

This clone was counted only a few times. This chain joins TRBV5-1 and TRBJ2-7; TRBD2 might be the D (5 bases). Trimming took off 0 bases at V and 1 base at J, with 11 bases between the two ends. The germline V gene encodes CDR1 SGHRS and CDR2 YFSETQ. The CDR3 is 15 amino acids. CDR3 nucleotides: TGCGCCAGCAGCTTGGGACCTAGCCAATCCTACGAGCAGTACTTC. This gives the protein CASSLGPSQSYEQYF.

There are a few counts of this clone. This chain links TRBV29-1 with TRBJ1-2, with D unresolved. V lost 0 bases to trimming and J lost 4 bases, with 18 bases between them. This CDR3 has 16 amino acids. Germline-derived CDR1 and CDR2 are SQVTM and ANQGSEA. The CDR3 loop reads CSVEDLDDPAGYGYTF. The DNA for the CDR3 is TGCAGCGTTGAAGATCTAGACGACCCGGCGGGCTATGGCTACACCTTC.

The chain couples TRBV9 to TRBJ1-3; the D is unclear. V was clipped by 4 bases and J by 0 bases, with 17 bases between them. The CDR3 length is 17 residues. Per germline, CDR1 SGDLS and CDR2 YYNGEE. CDR3 bases: TGTGCCAGCAGCACCCGCGGGGTGTCTCTCTCTGGAAACACCATATATTTT. Amino acid sequence: CASSTRGVSLSGNTIYF.

In its sample, this clone was seen once. The CDR3 spells CASSPDRGKNIQYF. The CDR3 DNA sequence: TGTGCCAGCTCTCCGGACAGAGGCAAAAACATTCAGTACTTC. V gene TRBV18 combines with J gene TRBJ2-4; a possible D gene is TRBD1 (6 bases). Germline lookup yields CDR1 KGHSH and CDR2 LQKENI. The germline V and J ends were trimmed by 6 bases and 3 bases, with 12 bases remaining between them. The CDR3 loop spans 14 amino acids.

A single count supports this clone. The V and J genes are TRBV30 and TRBJ1-2, with no clear D. This CDR3 comprises 12 residues. Germline V gene data show CDR1 as GTSNPN and CDR2 as SVGIG (reference sequence). The ends were cut back, 2 bases at V and 5 bases at J, with 9 bases in the middle. CDR3 DNA sequence: TGTGCCTGGAGTTTGGGAATGTATGGCTACACCTTC. It is translated as CAWSLGMYGYTF.

The chain combines TRBV28 with TRBJ1-3; D might be TRBD1 (6 bases). This CDR3 has 15 amino acids. The germline gives CDR1 MDHEN, CDR2 SYDVKM. Trimming pared 6 bases from V and 4 bases from J, leaving 16 bases between. CDR3 region: CASSYRALAGNTIYF. The CDR3 DNA reads TGTGCCAGCAGCTACAGGGCGCTGGCCGGAAACACCATATATTTT.

The gene calls are TRBV28 and TRBJ2-6; D tentatively reads TRBD1 or TRBD2 (6 bases each). The CDR3 sequence is 18 residues long. Germline V gene data show CDR1 as MDHEN and CDR2 as SYDVKM. V lost 6 bases and J lost 0, with 18 bases in between. CDR3 sequence: CASSPPGGRNSGANVLTF. The CDR3 DNA sequence: TGTGCCAGCAGCCCACCTGGGGGGCGTAACTCTGGGGCCAACGTCCTGACTTTC.

The chain joins TRBV15 to TRBJ2-7, with TRBD1 as a possible D gene (5 bases). The ends were cut back, 0 bases at V and 2 bases at J, with 11 bases in the middle. The CDR3 is made up of 15 amino acids. Per germline, CDR1 LNHNV and CDR2 YYDKDF (reference sequence). The CDR3 protein is CATSRDKGSTYEQYF. Here the CDR3 DNA reads TGTGCCACCAGCAGAGACAAGGGGTCCACCTACGAGCAGTACTTC. The full variable domain, with the rest looked up from reference TRBV15 and TRBJ2-7, is DAMVIQNPRYQVTQFGKPVTLSCSQTLNHNVMYWYQQKSSQAPKLLFHYYDKDFNNEADTPDNFQSRRPNTSFCFLDIRSPGLGDTAMYLCATSRDKGSTYEQYFGPGTRLTVT.

The rearrangement uses TRBV6-5 and TRBJ2-7; 13 bases match TRBD2. CDR3 size: 15 residues. Germline V lookup: CDR1 MNHEY, CDR2 SVGAGI. V shed 6 bases and J 5 bases; nucleotides not matched to a gene: 7. The CDR3 bases are TGTGCCAGCAGGCCCTGGACTAGCGGGGGCGACGAGCAGTACTTC. This translates into CASRPWTSGGDEQYF.

The chain is built from TRBV5-1 and TRBJ2-1, with D unresolved. V shed 4 bases and J shed 10 bases, with 18 bases lying between them. Germline CDR1 and CDR2: SGHRS and YFSETQ. The CDR3 is 14 residues long. CDR3 nucleotides: TGCGCCAGCAGCACGACCCGGATCGAGTTGGAGCAGTTCTTC. Translating gives CASSTTRIELEQFF.

The rearrangement uses TRBV18 and TRBJ1-2; D is ambiguous. Looked up from germline, CDR1 is KGHSH and CDR2 is LQKENI. V was trimmed by 3 bases and J by 4 bases, leaving 9 bases between them. The CDR3 has 13 residues. For the CDR3, the DNA is TGTGCCAGCTCACCGGACGGAAGCTATGGCTACACCTTC. This encodes CASSPDGSYGYTF.

The V and J genes are TRBV11-3 and TRBJ1-1; D call uncertain. Trimming took 0 bases from V and 2 from J, leaving 7 bases between them. Germline CDR1 is SGHNT and CDR2 is YENEEA. CDR3 size: 14 residues. The CDR3 loop reads CASSLEFGNTEAFF. The CDR3 DNA reads TGTGCCAGCAGCTTAGAGTTCGGTAACACTGAAGCTTTCTTT.

The chain joins TRBV9 to TRBJ1-3; the D gene is possibly TRBD1 (5 bases). The CDR3 runs to 15 residues. CDR1 is SGDLS and CDR2 is YYNGEE in the germline V gene. Trimming left V 0 bases short and J 1 base short, with 8 bases between. The CDR3 spells CASSVGGFSGNTIYF. The CDR3 DNA reads TGTGCCAGCAGCGTAGGGGGGTTTTCTGGAAACACCATATATTTT.

This chain connects TRBV14 to TRBJ2-7; a possible D gene is TRBD1 (6 bases). The CDR3 has 13 residues. V lost 4 bases, J lost 3 bases, and 10 bases lay in between. The germline gives CDR1 SGHDN, CDR2 FVKESK. CDR3 amino acids: CASSRQQGYEQYF. The CDR3 DNA reads as TGTGCCAGCAGCCGACAACAGGGCTACGAGCAGTACTTC. The full variable domain, in which reference TRBV14 and TRBJ2-7 provide the parts outside the CDR3, is EAGVTQFPSHSVIEKGQTVTLRCDPISGHDNLYWYRRVMGKEIKFLLHFVKESKQDESGMPNNRFLAERTGGTYSTLKVQPAELEDSGVYFCASSRQQGYEQYFGPGTRLTVT.

The chain carries TRBV5-6 and TRBJ1-3, with D hard to call. The CDR3 loop spans 14 amino acids. V was cut by 2 bases and J by 0 bases, with 6 bases left in between. Per the germline V gene, CDR1 is SGHDT and CDR2 is YYEEEE. CDR3 DNA: TGTGCCAGCAGCTTAGGCCGCTCTGGAAACACCATATATTTT. Its protein is CASSLGRSGNTIYF.

The chain has TRBV6-6 and TRBJ1-5, with TRBD1 as a possible D gene (5 bases). Germline V gene lookup returns CDR1 MNHNY and CDR2 SVGAGI (reference sequence). Trimming took 2 bases from V and 3 from J, leaving 8 bases between them. The CDR3 totals 14 residues. As DNA, the CDR3 is TGTGCCAGCAGTTACGGGGGACCCAATCAGCCCCAGCATTTT. The encoded protein is CASSYGGPNQPQHF.